This entry lists 25 T cell receptor beta chains sequenced from one sample in a study of blood T cell repertoires in COVID-19. The table came from immunoSEQ multiplex PCR; TCRdb's copy has only in-frame clones and leaves some out. The data contain around 230,000 clones, around 87% of them singletons. The sequencing input was PBMCs or T cells enriched from blood (not recorded which). These receptors all stem from a woman between 35 and 50 years old with acute COVID-19.

The chain uses TRBV4-1 and TRBJ1-5; 10 nucleotides match TRBD1. This CDR3 has 19 amino acids. Trimming removed 4 bases from V and 6 bases from J; junction bases left unmatched: 18. The V gene's germline CDR1 is MGHRA and CDR2 YSYEKL. The CDR3 loop is CASSPDIGQGVGFGQPQHF. CDR3 sequence (DNA): TGCGCCAGCAGCCCCGATATAGGACAGGGGGTAGGTTTTGGTCAGCCCCAGCATTTT.

This clone was seen a handful of times. One junction end disagrees with the germline gene, perhaps due to a read error. V gene TRBV3-1 (or the pseudogene TRBV3-2) combines with J gene TRBJ2-7, with 7 bases lining up with TRBD2. Germline V CDR1 and CDR2: LGHDT, YNNKEL (reference sequence). CDR3 length equals 15 residues. CDR3 DNA: TGTGCCAGCAGCCAAGCCGGGACTACCTCCCACGAGCAGTACTTC. Translation: CASSQAGTTSHEQYF.

The CDR3 here is CASRAGTISGNTIYF. In DNA, the CDR3 is TGTGCCAGCAGGGCCGGGACTATCTCTGGAAACACCATATATTTT. J is TRBJ1-3 and V is TRBV6-6; D might be TRBD1 (5 bases). The CDR3 is 15 residues long. In germline, CDR1 is MNHNY, CDR2 SVGAGI (reference sequence). The V end lost 6 bases, the J end lost 0 bases, and 12 bases lay between the germline ends.

This chain joins TRBV10-2 and TRBJ1-1; D uncertain. Germline V gene sequence: CDR1 WSHSY, CDR2 SAAADI. The CDR3 loop spans 12 amino acids. Trimming shortened V by 7 bases and J by 7 bases, and 13 bases separated the two germline ends. CDR3 sequence (DNA): TGCGCCAGCACCCGGTGGGGAGATGAAGCTTTCTTT. Amino acids: CASTRWGDEAFF.

There are a few counts of this clone. The chain couples TRBV6-1 to TRBJ1-1; TRBD1 aligns across 7 bases. Germline CDR1 reads MNHNS; CDR2 reads SASEGT. The CDR3 totals 15 residues. J gave up 3 bases and V 1 base, and 5 bases lay outside the gene matches. CDR3 protein: CASSEDGRGYTEAFF. CDR3 coding DNA: TGTGCCAGCAGTGAAGACGGCAGGGGGTACACTGAAGCTTTCTTT.

CDR3 DNA: TGTGCCAGCAGAACCGCGGACACACCTCTCCCCGAGCAGTACTTC. Translating gives CASRTADTPLPEQYF. The V and J genes are TRBV6-5 and TRBJ2-7, with a possible D match to TRBD1 (5 bases). This CDR3 comprises 15 residues. Germline CDR1 and CDR2: MNHEY and SVGAGI. V was clipped by 6 bases and J by 6 bases, with 21 bases between them.

The chain joins TRBV10-3 to TRBJ1-2; TRBD1 matches at 7 bases. This CDR3 comprises 12 residues. Germline CDR1 ENHRY, CDR2 SYGVKD. J was trimmed by 8 bases and V by 10 bases; bases with no gene match: 10. The CDR3 region is CATAGQEGGYTF. CDR3 bases: TGTGCCACAGCAGGACAGGAGGGAGGCTACACCTTC.

DNA of the CDR3: TGCGCCAGCAGAAGGGGTGGGGGCCGGGACACTGAAGCTTTCTTT. Translation gives CASRRGGGRDTEAFF. The chain links TRBV5-1 to TRBJ1-1; weak D call: TRBD1 (6 bases). In germline, CDR1 is SGHRS, CDR2 YFSETQ. The V end was cut by 5 bases, the J end by 3 bases, with 17 bases between. The CDR3 is 15 amino acids.

The V and J genes are TRBV6-5 and TRBJ2-1; 7 nucleotides agree with TRBD1. V trimming: 4 bases; J trimming: 2 bases; junction bases outside the gene matches: 5. Germline values: CDR1 MNHEY, CDR2 SVGAGI. The CDR3 is 15 residues long. The CDR3 DNA sequence: TGTGCCAGCAGTTCCAGGGACAGACCCTACAATGAGCAGTTCTTC. Translated, it gives CASSSRDRPYNEQFF.

This rearrangement joins TRBV30 to TRBJ1-4; possible D gene TRBD1, 6 bases. Trimming stripped 1 base from V and 3 bases from J, with 9 bases between. CDR3 length equals 14 residues. CDR1 is GTSNPN and CDR2 is SVGIG in the germline V gene (reference sequence). CDR3 protein: CAWSAGQPNEKLFF. The CDR3 coding sequence is TGTGCCTGGAGTGCCGGACAGCCTAATGAAAAACTGTTTTTT.

This chain uses TRBV19 with TRBJ1-5; 9 positions agree with TRBD1. This CDR3 has 15 amino acids. The V gene end was trimmed by 8 bases and the J gene end by 0 bases; junction bases not matched to a gene: 5. Per the germline V gene, CDR1 is LNHDA and CDR2 is SQIVND (reference sequence). CDR3 amino acids: CASERQGVSNQPQHF. The CDR3 coding sequence is TGTGCCAGTGAGAGACAGGGGGTTAGCAATCAGCCCCAGCATTTT.

CDR3 sequence: CASSLVGRDSSETQYF. The DNA of the CDR3 is TGTGCCAGCAGCTTGGTAGGAAGGGACAGTAGTGAGACCCAGTACTTC. J is TRBJ2-5 and V is TRBV5-4, with 7 bases fitting TRBD1. This CDR3 has 16 amino acids. The ends lost 0 bases at V and 5 bases at J; junction bases unmatched: 10. CDR1 is SGHNT, CDR2 YYREEE, per germline (reference sequence). Drawing the rest from reference TRBV5-4 and TRBJ2-5, the complete variable domain is ETGVTQSPTHLIKTRGQQVTLRCSSQSGHNTVSWYQQALGQGPQFIFQYYREEENGRGNFPPRFSGLQFPNYSSELNVNALELDDSALYLCASSLVGRDSSETQYFGPGTRLLVL.

This clone was seen a handful of times. The V gene is TRBV27, the J gene TRBJ2-3, with 12 nucleotides matching TRBD2. The germline V gene encodes CDR1 MNHEY and CDR2 SMNVEV (reference sequence). The CDR3 consists of 16 residues. V shed 9 bases, J shed 5 bases, and the junction held 12 bases outside the gene matches. In nucleotides, the CDR3 is TGTGCCAGGTCTACATCTAGCGGGAGGGCCAGAGATACGCAGTATTTT. It is translated as CARSTSSGRARDTQYF.

The J gene is TRBJ2-6, the V gene TRBV25-1, with 11 bases lining up with TRBD2. Germline CDR1 is MGHDK and CDR2 is SYGVNS. CDR3 size: 17 residues. V shed 11 bases and J 0 bases; nucleotides not matched to a gene: 9. CDR3 protein: CAQIPSGRSSGANVLTF. For the CDR3, the DNA is TGTGCCCAAATTCCTAGCGGGAGGAGCTCTGGGGCCAACGTCCTGACTTTC.

This chain connects TRBV5-1 to TRBJ2-2, with TRBD2 matching over 16 bases. V shed 3 bases and J 4 bases; nucleotides not matched to a gene: 9. The CDR3 is made up of 19 amino acids. Per germline, CDR1 SGHRS and CDR2 YFSETQ. The chain's CDR3 is CASSWGTSGRAGVTGELFF. In DNA, the CDR3 is TGCGCCAGCAGCTGGGGGACTAGCGGGAGGGCCGGTGTCACCGGGGAGCTGTTTTTT.

The genes are TRBV6-6 and TRBJ1-2; D is possibly TRBD1 (6 bases). V was pared by 0 bases and J by 8 bases, with 13 bases between. The CDR3 loop spans 14 amino acids. The germline CDR1 and CDR2 sequences are MNHNY and SVGAGI (reference sequence). Here the CDR3 reads CASSYSTRGDGYTF. CDR3 nucleotide sequence: TGTGCCAGCAGTTACTCCACCAGGGGCGACGGCTACACCTTC.

The chain carries TRBV5-1 and TRBJ2-2; TRBD2 is a possible D gene (5 bases). The CDR3 covers 14 residues. V lost 5 bases, J lost 0 bases, and 8 bases lay in between. Germline CDR1 reads SGHRS; CDR2 reads YFSETQ. CDR3 in amino acids: CASRAESNTGELFF. CDR3 nucleotide sequence: TGCGCCAGCAGAGCGGAATCGAACACCGGGGAGCTGTTTTTT.

This chain's CDR3 is CASSEVRQGRNTIYF. The CDR3 DNA follows: TGTGCCAGCAGTGAAGTTCGACAGGGGCGAAACACCATATATTTT. The gene calls are TRBV6-1 and TRBJ1-3; 8 nucleotides align to TRBD1. The V and J ends lost 1 base and 5 bases, in that order; junction bases with no gene match: 4. Germline CDR1 and CDR2: MNHNS and SASEGT. The CDR3 has 15 amino acids.

This sequence joins TRBV19 and TRBJ1-1, with 11 bases matching TRBD1. This CDR3 has 15 residues. The germline V gene encodes CDR1 LNHDA and CDR2 SQIVND (reference sequence). With 5 bases clipped from V and 5 bases from J, the junction kept 7 bases outside the gene matches. The CDR3 DNA follows: TGTGCCAGTAGTCCGGACAGGGGGCGGGATACTGAAGCTTTCTTT. Its translation: CASSPDRGRDTEAFF.

The chain employs TRBV11-3 and TRBJ2-7; 8 nucleotides align to TRBD2. The CDR3 length is 15 residues. CDR1 is SGHNT, CDR2 YENEEA, per germline. The junction had 7 bases not matched to a gene; V was cut back by 5 bases and J by 1 base. In nucleotides, the CDR3 is TGTGCCAGCAGCATGGGACTAGGTGGTTCCTACGAGCAGTACTTC. Translated: CASSMGLGGSYEQYF.

The genes are TRBV19 and TRBJ2-1, with 8 positions matching TRBD2. Unmatched junction bases numbered 5, after V lost 6 bases and J lost 1 base. The V gene's germline CDR1 is LNHDA and CDR2 SQIVND (reference sequence). This CDR3 is built from 15 residues. Here the CDR3 reads CASSPGGGSYNEQFF. The DNA of the CDR3 is TGTGCCAGTAGCCCGGGCGGGGGGTCCTACAATGAGCAGTTCTTC.

This clone was seen only a few times. J is TRBJ1-5 and V is TRBV18, with D perhaps TRBD1 (5 bases). The V gene lost 6 bases and the J gene lost 2 bases, with 11 bases spanning the gap. The germline V gene encodes CDR1 KGHSH and CDR2 LQKENI. The CDR3 covers 14 residues. CDR3 residues: CASSRGSGNQPQHF. The CDR3 bases are TGTGCCAGCTCCCGGGGGTCCGGCAATCAGCCCCAGCATTTT.

The rearrangement uses TRBV4-1 and TRBJ2-1; 9 bases line up with TRBD2. Germline CDR1 reads MGHRA; CDR2 reads YSYEKL. The V and J ends lost 1 base and 4 bases, in that order; junction bases with no gene match: 2. The CDR3 consists of 15 residues. CDR3 in amino acids: CASSQVGLAYNEQFF. As DNA, the CDR3 is TGCGCCAGCAGCCAAGTGGGACTAGCATACAATGAGCAGTTCTTC.

The genes are TRBV11-2 and TRBJ1-2; possible D gene TRBD1, 6 bases. Trimming removed 4 bases at V and 5 bases at J, with 17 bases between. This CDR3 spans 15 amino acids. Germline V gene sequence: CDR1 SGHAT, CDR2 FQNNGV. The CDR3 DNA reads as TGTGCCAGCAGCTCTCTACAGGGACGGGGATATGGCTACACCTTC. Amino acids: CASSSLQGRGYGYTF.

The CDR3 region is CASSFPSVNEQFF. CDR3 coding DNA: TGTGCCAGCAGTTTTCCTAGCGTTAATGAGCAGTTCTTC. The chain joins TRBV12-3 or TRBV12-4 to TRBJ2-1; the D gene is possibly TRBD2 (6 bases). Between the trimmed V and J ends, which lost 3 bases and 7 bases, there was a span of 10 bases. The CDR3 runs 13 residues.